Shown below are 17 T cell receptor beta chains from a single sample sequenced in a study of OX40 agonist ivuxolimab in advanced cancers. Receptors were amplified or captured by the immunoSEQ multiplex PCR assay. TCRdb carries this immuneACCESS record with in-frame sequences only. Its versions omit some clonotypes, under half of them owing to an unresolved V gene in the studies checked, with the rest unexplained. The sample includes tens of thousands of clones, with 88% observed a single time. The top ten constitute approximately 0.28% of the sample. Sequenced material: CD4+ or CD8+ T cells sorted from blood, taken in a trial of the OX40 agonist ivuxolimab. Receptor source: an adult with an advanced solid tumor such as melanoma, head and neck, liver or kidney cancer.

This clone turned up a few times. The CDR3 protein is CASMEPGQGLINEQFF. CDR3 in DNA: TGCGCCAGCATGGAACCGGGACAGGGTTTAATAAATGAGCAGTTCTTC. The V call is TRBV5-1, the J call TRBJ2-1; 9 bases are shared with TRBD1. This CDR3 has 16 amino acids. Germline V gene data show CDR1 as SGHRS and CDR2 as YFSETQ. With 6 bases clipped from V and 7 bases from J, the junction kept 14 bases outside the gene matches. Drawing the rest from reference TRBV5-1 and TRBJ2-1, the complete variable domain is KAGVTQTPRYLIKTRGQQVTLSCSPISGHRSVSWYQQTPGQGLQFLFEYFSETQRNKGNFPGRFSGRQFSNSRSEMNVSTLELGDSALYLCASMEPGQGLINEQFFGPGTRLTVL.

This clone was seen more than once but under ten times. This chain joins TRBV7-6 and TRBJ2-7, with unresolved D. CDR3 length equals 12 residues. Germline values: CDR1 SGHVS, CDR2 FNYEAQ. Trimming shortened V by 2 bases and J by 7 bases, and 9 bases separated the two germline ends. DNA for the CDR3: TGTGCCAGCAGCTTAACGGCGGAAGAGCAGTACTTC. Translated: CASSLTAEEQYF.

The J gene is TRBJ2-7, the V gene TRBV7-3; D is perhaps TRBD1 (6 bases). V shed 2 bases and J shed 4 bases, with 6 bases lying between them. Looked up from germline, CDR1 is SGHTA and CDR2 is FQGTGA. This CDR3 spans 12 amino acids. The CDR3 spells CASSLQGYEQYF. The DNA for the CDR3 is TGTGCCAGCAGCTTACAGGGGTACGAGCAGTACTTC.

The genes are TRBV6-5 and TRBJ1-2; 8 bases line up with TRBD1. CDR1 is MNHEY, CDR2 SVGAGI, per germline. The V gene end was trimmed by 6 bases and the J gene end by 4 bases; junction bases not matched to a gene: 7. This CDR3 region has 14 residues. The DNA for the CDR3 is TGTGCCAGCAGCCGAGACAGGGGCGTCTATGGCTACACCTTC. Protein: CASSRDRGVYGYTF.

The table lists this clone with a count of one. The junction departs from germline at one end; a sequencing error may be responsible. The CDR3 DNA reads as TGTGCCAGCGGAGTGCAGGCTTACAGTGAGCAGTTCTTC. Its protein product is CASGVQAYSEQFF. The chain recombines TRBV2 with TRBJ2-1, with unresolved D. Germline CDR1 is SNHLY and CDR2 is FYNNEI. This CDR3 region has 13 residues.

The CDR3 loop is CASSSRGGSGGPGELFF. The CDR3 DNA reads as TGTGCCAGCAGCTCACGCGGGGGGAGCGGGGGGCCCGGGGAGCTGTTTTTT. This sequence joins TRBV5-4 and TRBJ2-2, with TRBD2 matching 9 bases. In germline, CDR1 is SGHNT, CDR2 YYREEE (reference sequence). This CDR3 has 17 residues. Trimming at V came to 3 bases and at J to 6 bases, leaving 12 bases not matched to a gene.

The rearrangement uses TRBV4-1 and TRBJ1-2; no clear D gene. The germline V and J ends were trimmed by 4 bases and 4 bases, with 10 bases remaining between them. The length of the CDR3 is 13 residues. Germline loops: CDR1 MGHRA, CDR2 YSYEKL. CDR3 in amino acids: CASSLSGSYGYTF. The CDR3 DNA follows: TGCGCCAGCAGCCTGTCGGGAAGCTATGGCTACACCTTC.

This chain joins TRBV19 and TRBJ2-4, with 11 bases fitting TRBD2. The germline gives CDR1 LNHDA, CDR2 SQIVND (reference sequence). This CDR3 is built from 15 residues. V dropped 3 bases and J dropped 6; count of bases not matched to a gene: 4. The CDR3 protein is CASSIETSGVNIQYF. The DNA of the CDR3 is TGTGCCAGTAGTATCGAGACTAGCGGGGTAAACATTCAGTACTTC.

The rearrangement joins TRBV11-2 to TRBJ1-2; TRBD1 matches 8 bases. The ends lost 3 bases at V and 3 bases at J; junction bases unmatched: 6. CDR1 is SGHAT and CDR2 is FQNNGV in the germline V gene. The CDR3 covers 15 residues. The CDR3 reads CASSLEGQGDYGYTF. CDR3 nucleotides: TGTGCCAGCAGCTTGGAAGGACAGGGTGACTATGGCTACACCTTC.

This sequence joins TRBV11-3 and TRBJ2-5, with TRBD2 identical over 14 bases. This CDR3 region has 15 residues. The J segment lost 13 bases and the V segment lost 5 bases, leaving 12 bases of the junction unmatched. The V gene's germline CDR1 is SGHNT and CDR2 YENEEA. The DNA of the CDR3 is TGTGCCAGCAGCGGCCGGACTAGCGGGGGGTCGGGGTGGTACTTC. Amino acids: CASSGRTSGGSGWYF.

V and J are TRBV7-2 and TRBJ1-2, with 7 nucleotides matching TRBD1. Germline CDR1 and CDR2: SGHTA and FQGNSA. The length of the CDR3 is 14 residues. With V trimmed by 2 bases and J by 6 bases, 6 bases remained unmatched. The CDR3 coding sequence is TGTGCCAGCAGCTTAAAGGGGGACAGAGATGGCTACACCTTC. Residues: CASSLKGDRDGYTF.

This clone was detected only once. This chain connects TRBV10-2 to TRBJ1-1; D uncertain. V was trimmed by 11 bases and J by 4 bases, leaving 11 bases between them. The CDR3 extends over 11 amino acids. Germline V gene data show CDR1 as WSHSY and CDR2 as SAAADI. CDR3 sequence: CAAAGSTEAFF. The CDR3 DNA reads TGCGCCGCCGCGGGGAGCACTGAAGCTTTCTTT.

V and J are TRBV7-8 and TRBJ2-4; tentative D call: TRBD1 (6 bases). This CDR3 region has 16 residues. The germline V gene has CDR1 SGHVS and CDR2 FQNEAQ. Between the trimmed V and J ends, which lost 4 bases and 0 bases, there was a span of 13 bases. CDR3 residues: CASSSPDRLAKNIQYF. CDR3 sequence (DNA): TGTGCCAGCAGCTCTCCCGACAGGCTAGCCAAAAACATTCAGTACTTC.

The chain has TRBV6-1 and TRBJ2-3; TRBD2 aligns across 12 bases. This CDR3 has 15 residues. Per germline, CDR1 MNHNS and CDR2 SASEGT. Trimming cost V 3 bases and J 8 bases; bases outside gene matches: 6. CDR3: CASSESSGGAGTQYF. The CDR3 DNA follows: TGTGCCAGCAGTGAGTCTAGCGGGGGGGCTGGTACGCAGTATTTT.

The rearrangement joins TRBV7-2 to TRBJ1-1; weak D call: TRBD1 (6 bases). This CDR3 spans 13 amino acids. The V gene's germline CDR1 is SGHTA and CDR2 FQGNSA. Trimming left V 8 bases short and J 4 bases short, with 14 bases between. The DNA for the CDR3 is TGTGCCAGCCGCCGGGGGCAGGGCACTGAAGCTTTCTTT. It codes for CASRRGQGTEAFF.

The chain uses TRBV7-2 and TRBJ2-2; TRBD1 agrees at 7 bases. This CDR3 is 14 amino acids long. Germline lookup yields CDR1 SGHTA and CDR2 FQGNSA. Trimming took 3 bases from V and 5 from J; bases not matched to a gene: 3. The CDR3: CASSLTGSTGELFF. The CDR3 DNA sequence: TGTGCCAGCAGCTTGACAGGGTCTACCGGGGAGCTGTTTTTT.

This sequence joins TRBV5-8 and TRBJ2-7; a weak D match, TRBD2 (6 bases). Trimming cost V 2 bases and J 4 bases, with 16 bases left between them. CDR1 and CDR2 from the germline V gene are SGHTS and YDEGEE. The CDR3 length is 15 residues. Here the CDR3 reads CASSFPGLLIYEQYF. CDR3 sequence (DNA): TGTGCCAGCAGCTTTCCGGGACTCCTTATATACGAGCAGTACTTC.